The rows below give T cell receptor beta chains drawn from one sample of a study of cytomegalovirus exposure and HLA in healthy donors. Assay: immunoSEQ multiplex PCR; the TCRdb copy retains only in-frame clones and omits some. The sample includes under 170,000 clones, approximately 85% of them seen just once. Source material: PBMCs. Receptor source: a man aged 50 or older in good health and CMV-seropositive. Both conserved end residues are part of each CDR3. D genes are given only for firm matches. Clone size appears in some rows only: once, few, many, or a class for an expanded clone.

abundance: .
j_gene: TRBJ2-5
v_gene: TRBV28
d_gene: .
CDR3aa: CASSLQGWGETQYF
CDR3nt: TGTGCCAGCAGTTTACAGGGGTGGGGAGAGACCCAGTACTTC

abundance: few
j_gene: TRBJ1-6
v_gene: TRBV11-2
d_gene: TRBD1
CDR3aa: CASSSRTGDSPLHF
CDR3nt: TGTGCCAGCAGCTCTAGGACAGGGGATTCACCCCTCCACTTT

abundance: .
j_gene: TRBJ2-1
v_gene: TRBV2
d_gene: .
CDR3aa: CASSRTNHNEQFF
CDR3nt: TGTGCCAGCAGTAGGACTAACCACAATGAGCAGTTCTTC

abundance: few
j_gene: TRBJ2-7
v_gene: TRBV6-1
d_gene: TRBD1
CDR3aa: CASSEDRGYEQYF
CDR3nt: TGTGCCAGCAGTGAAGACAGGGGATACGAGCAGTACTTC

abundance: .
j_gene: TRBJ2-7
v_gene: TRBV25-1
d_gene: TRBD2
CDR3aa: CASSASLTSGSSVHEQYF
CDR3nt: TGTGCCAGCAGTGCATCCCTAACTAGCGGGAGTTCGGTCCACGAGCAGTACTTC

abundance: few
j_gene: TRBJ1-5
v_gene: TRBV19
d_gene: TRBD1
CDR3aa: CASSPDRAYQPQHF
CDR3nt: TGTGCCAGTAGTCCAGACAGGGCCTATCAGCCCCAGCATTTT

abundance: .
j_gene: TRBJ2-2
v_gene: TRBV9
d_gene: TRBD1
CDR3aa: CASSVGQGAGELFF
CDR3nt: TGTGCCAGCAGCGTAGGGCAGGGGGCTGGGGAGCTGTTTTTT

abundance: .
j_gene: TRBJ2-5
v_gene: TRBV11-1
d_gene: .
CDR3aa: CASSTDRSQETQYF
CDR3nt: TGTGCCAGCAGCACGGACAGATCCCAAGAGACCCAGTACTTC

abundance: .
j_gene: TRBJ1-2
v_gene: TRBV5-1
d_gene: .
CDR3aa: CASSLGQSYGYTF
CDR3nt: TGCGCCAGCAGCCTTGGGCAGAGCTATGGCTACACCTTC

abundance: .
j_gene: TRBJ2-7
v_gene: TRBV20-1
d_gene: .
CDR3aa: CSAERTYEQYF
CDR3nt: TGCAGTGCTGAGAGAACCTACGAGCAGTACTTC

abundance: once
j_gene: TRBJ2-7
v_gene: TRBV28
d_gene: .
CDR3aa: CATARTGSAYEQYF
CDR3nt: TGTGCCACCGCGAGAACAGGCAGCGCCTACGAGCAGTACTTC

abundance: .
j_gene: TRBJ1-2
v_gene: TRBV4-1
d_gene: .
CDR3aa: CASTTGHNFVGYTF
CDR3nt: TGCGCCAGCACGACAGGCCATAATTTCGTGGGCTACACCTTC

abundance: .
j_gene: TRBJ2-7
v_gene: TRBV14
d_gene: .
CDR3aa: CASSQLRTAQMWEQYF
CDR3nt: TGTGCCAGCAGCCAACTAAGGACAGCCCAGATGTGGGAGCAGTACTTC

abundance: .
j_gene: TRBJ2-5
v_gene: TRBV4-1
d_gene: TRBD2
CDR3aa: CASSLQLAGGPQETQYF
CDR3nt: TGCGCCAGCAGCCTCCAACTAGCGGGAGGGCCACAAGAGACCCAGTACTTC

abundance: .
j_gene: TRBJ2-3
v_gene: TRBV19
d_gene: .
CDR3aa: CASSVYITDTQYF
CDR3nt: TGTGCCAGTAGTGTTTACATCACAGATACGCAGTATTTT

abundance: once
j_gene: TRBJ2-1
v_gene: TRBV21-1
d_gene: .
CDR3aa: CASSSMSGTSGSSSYNEQFF
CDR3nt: TGTGCCAGCAGCAGCATGTCCGGGACTAGCGGTAGTAGCTCCTACAATGAGCAGTTCTTC

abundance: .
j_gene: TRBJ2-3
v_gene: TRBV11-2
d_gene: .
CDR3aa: CASSFRGIATDTQYF
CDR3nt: TGTGCCAGCAGCTTTAGGGGGATAGCGACAGATACGCAGTATTTT

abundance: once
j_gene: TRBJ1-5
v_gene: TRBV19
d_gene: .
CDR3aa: CASSTGSRSNQPQHF
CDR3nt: TGTGCCAGTAGTACAGGGTCAAGAAGCAATCAGCCCCAGCATTTT

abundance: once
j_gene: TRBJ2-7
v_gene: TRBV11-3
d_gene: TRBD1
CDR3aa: CASSLNTGTGVEQYF
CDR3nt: TGTGCCAGCAGCTTAAACACCGGGACAGGGGTCGAGCAGTACTTC

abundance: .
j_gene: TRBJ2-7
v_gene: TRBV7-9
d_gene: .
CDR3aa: CSSSLPGNPYEQYF
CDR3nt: TGTTCCAGCAGCCTCCCGGGGAATCCGTACGAGCAGTACTTC

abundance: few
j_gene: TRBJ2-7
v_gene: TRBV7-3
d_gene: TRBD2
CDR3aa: CASRIGLAGYEQYF
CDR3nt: TGTGCCAGCAGGATCGGACTAGCGGGCTACGAGCAGTACTTC

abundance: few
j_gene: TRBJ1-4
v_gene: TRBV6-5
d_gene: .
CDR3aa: CASSYRGAGEKLFF
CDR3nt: TGTGCCAGCAGTTACCGGGGGGCGGGAGAAAAACTGTTTTTT

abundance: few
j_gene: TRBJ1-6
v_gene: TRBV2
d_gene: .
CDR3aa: CASSDGGPSPLHF
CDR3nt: TGTGCCAGCAGTGACGGGGGGCCTTCACCCCTCCACTTT

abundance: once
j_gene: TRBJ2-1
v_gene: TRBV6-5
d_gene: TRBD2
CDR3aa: CASSSGAGGYNEQFF
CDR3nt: TGTGCCAGCAGTAGCGGAGCGGGAGGGTACAATGAGCAGTTCTTC

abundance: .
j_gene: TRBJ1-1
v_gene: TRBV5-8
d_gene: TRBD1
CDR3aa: CASSLRDRGLSRRVEAFF
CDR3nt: TGTGCCAGCAGCTTACGGGACAGGGGGCTGTCCCGGAGGGTTGAAGCTTTCTTT

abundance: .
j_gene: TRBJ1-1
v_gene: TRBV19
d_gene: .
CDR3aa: CASTPDGGLYTEAFF
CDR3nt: TGTGCCAGTACCCCGGACGGAGGACTTTACACTGAAGCTTTCTTT

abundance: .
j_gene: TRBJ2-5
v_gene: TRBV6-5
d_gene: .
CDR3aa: CASSDQGGETQYF
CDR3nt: TGTGCCAGCAGTGACCAGGGTGGCGAGACCCAGTACTTC

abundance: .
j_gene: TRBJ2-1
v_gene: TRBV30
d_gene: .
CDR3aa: CAWSERRYNEQFF
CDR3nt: TGTGCCTGGAGTGAGAGGCGGTACAATGAGCAGTTCTTC

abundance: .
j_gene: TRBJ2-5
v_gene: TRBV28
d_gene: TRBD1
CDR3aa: CASSANRGRWEQYF
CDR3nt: TGTGCCAGCAGTGCCAACAGGGGGCGGTGGGAGCAGTACTTC